This TCR beta chain was captured in a study of OX40 agonist ivuxolimab in advanced cancers. Regarding the research as a whole: Ivuxolimab, which targeted the costimulatory receptor OX40 (CD134), was an agonistic, fully human IgG2 monoclonal antibody. Intravenous ivuxolimab was administered to patients every 2 weeks at six dose levels: 0.01, 0.1, 0.3, 1.5, 3 and 10 mg/kg. Among the roughly 54 dose-escalation patients, about 19 had hepatocellular carcinoma, roughly 15 melanoma, 9 renal cell carcinoma and 9 head and neck cancer. In the dose-escalation cohort, around 80% of patients were male, and the mean age was roughly 56 years with a range of roughly 20 to 80. Prior anti-PD-1, anti-PD-L1 or anti-CTLA-4 therapy was permitted, and about 40% of dose-escalation patients had received checkpoint inhibitors. Partial responses occurred in three dose-escalation patients: two with cutaneous melanoma and one with hepatocellular carcinoma. Peripheral TCRbeta sequencing aimed to test whether ivuxolimab altered TCR sequence diversity and caused clonal T-cell expansion. The paper covers the monotherapy dose-escalation part of the phase I ivuxolimab trial, which included N of about 56 patients. The investigation overall reported the following: On average, CD8+ T cells showed more expanded clones than CD4+ T cells after ivuxolimab. Low levels of normalized T-cell clonal expansion were also seen in some nonresponding patients. At doses of 0.1 to 3.0 mg/kg, clonal expansion of both CD4+ and CD8+ T cells in blood was seen between baseline and week 6. In partial responders in the 0.1-3.0 mg/kg groups, normalized peripheral clonal expansion was found to be among the lowest, especially among CD8+ T cells. Which antigens the clonally expanded peripheral T cells were specific for was not determined.

A word on this clone: Its antigen specificity is not known. No base qualities exist here, and no much larger clone lies one base off it.

Genomic DNA was extracted from sorted cells for sequencing of the TCRbeta CDR3 region. The immunoSEQ Assay was used for sequencing of TCRbeta CDR3 regions. TCRdb stores this immuneACCESS table with in-frame sequences only. Part of the clones is absent; in the studies checked, under half of the shortfall reflects unresolved V genes, and no reason is known for the rest. The sample table contains more than 70,000 clones; only one count was recorded for 75% to 90% of them. The ten top clones hold around 10% of the sample. The trial excluded patients who had a history of autoimmune disease or were on systemic immunosuppression. Peripheral blood for TCR sequencing was collected from all dose cohorts at baseline, on cycle 4 day 1, and on cycle 7 day 1. The samples were drawn from a first-in-human, open-label, multicenter phase I dose-escalation trial of ivuxolimab. Adults with locally advanced or metastatic melanoma, renal cell carcinoma, hepatocellular carcinoma or head and neck squamous cell carcinoma were enrolled in the trial. Before TCR sequencing, CD4+ and CD8+ T cells were separately sorted from peripheral blood.

Clipping removes 1 base from V and 4 bases from J, with 4 as the unmatched junction base count. From its cysteine to its phenylalanine, the CDR3 spans 16 amino acids. Only CDR3 DNA is held: 48 bases, read in frame from base 1. The CDR1 and CDR2 encoded by the germline V gene are SGHDN and FVKESK. The sample in question was CD4+ or CD8+ T cells sorted from blood, obtained in a trial of the OX40 agonist ivuxolimab. The TCR comes from an adult with an advanced solid tumor such as melanoma, head and neck, liver or kidney cancer. The sequence is built from TRBV14 and TRBJ2-1; 10 bases in the junction line up with TRBD2. The CDR3 protein: CASSQVSGRGYNEQFF. The DNA sequence reads TGTGCCAGCAGCCAAGTAAGCGGGAGGGGGTACAATGAGCAGTTCTTC.